This T cell receptor (beta chain) derives from a study of T-cell reconstitution after alpha-beta-depleted transplantation in children. CDR1 and CDR2 from the germline V gene are SGHRS and YFSETQ. The CDR3 has 13 residues. The V gene lost 3 bases and the J gene lost 2 bases, with 8 bases spanning the gap. This clonotype came up many times. The antigen is not known. The TCRbeta library incorporated unique molecular identifiers. TCRdb ran MiXCR on the PCR reads and lists one entry per CDR3 protein. The sample records 350,000 to 500,000 distinct CDR3 sequences, roughly 44% being singletons. Study results and caveats: Once a year had passed after transplant, T-cell counts and diversity came mostly from newly produced T cells. The origin of high day-60 TCRbeta diversity in some patients lay in surviving recipient T cells and thymic progenitors. Approximately two months post-transplant, alpha-beta T cells reportedly originated from several hundred expanded graft clones.

The receptor was isolated from a girl aged 2 to 10 with aplastic anemia, due to receive a stem cell transplant. The sequenced sample was PBMCs, obtained before TCRalphabeta/CD19-depleted stem cell transplant. V and J are TRBV5-1 and TRBJ1-2; D is unresolved. The CDR3 region has the DNA TGCGCCAGCAGCTCTGAGGGAAACTATGGCTACACCTTC. Encoded protein: CASSSEGNYGYTF. Drawing the rest from reference TRBV5-1 and TRBJ1-2, the complete variable domain is KAGVTQTPRYLIKTRGQQVTLSCSPISGHRSVSWYQQTPGQGLQFLFEYFSETQRNKGNFPGRFSGRQFSNSRSEMNVSTLELGDSALYLCASSSEGNYGYTFGSGTRLTVV.